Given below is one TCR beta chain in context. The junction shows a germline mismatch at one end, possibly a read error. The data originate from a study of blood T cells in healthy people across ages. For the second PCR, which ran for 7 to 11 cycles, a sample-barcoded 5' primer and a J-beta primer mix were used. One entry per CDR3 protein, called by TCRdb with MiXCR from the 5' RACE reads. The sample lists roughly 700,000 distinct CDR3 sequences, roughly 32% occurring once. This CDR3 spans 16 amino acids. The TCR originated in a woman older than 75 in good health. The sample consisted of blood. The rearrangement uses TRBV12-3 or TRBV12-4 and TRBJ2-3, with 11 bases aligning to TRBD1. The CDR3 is CASRPRTGGLADAQYF. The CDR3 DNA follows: TGTGCCAGCAGACCTCGGACAGGGGGCTTGGCAGATGCGCAGTATTTT.